What follows is one T cell receptor (beta chain) and its context. Its antigen is still unknown. This specimen belongs to a study of T-cell memory formation after mild COVID-19. Study-wide points: Memory cells collected pre-infection included some clones that later responded, suggesting cross-reactive memory joined. Second-wave clones with a day 37 peak had unconfirmed SARS-CoV-2 specificity.

Looked up from germline, CDR1 is LNHNV and CDR2 is YYDKDF (reference sequence). The CDR3 runs 17 residues. Trimming cost V 0 bases and J 4 bases; bases outside gene matches: 7. In TCRdb, the 5' RACE reads were re-called with MiXCR into one record per CDR3 protein. The table has 350,000 to 500,000 distinct CDR3 sequences, more than 15% seen once. The TCR sequence derives from a man aged 18 to 29 who had mild COVID-19 (a few samples of this study predate the infection). Cell type and time point are not known. The chain carries TRBV15 and TRBJ2-2, with 8 bases matching TRBD1. Sequencing used PBMCs or a T cell subset sorted from them (not recorded which). CDR3 region: CATSRDRGQVLTGELFF. The DNA of the CDR3 is TGTGCCACCAGCAGAGATAGGGGACAGGTTCTCACCGGGGAGCTGTTTTTT.